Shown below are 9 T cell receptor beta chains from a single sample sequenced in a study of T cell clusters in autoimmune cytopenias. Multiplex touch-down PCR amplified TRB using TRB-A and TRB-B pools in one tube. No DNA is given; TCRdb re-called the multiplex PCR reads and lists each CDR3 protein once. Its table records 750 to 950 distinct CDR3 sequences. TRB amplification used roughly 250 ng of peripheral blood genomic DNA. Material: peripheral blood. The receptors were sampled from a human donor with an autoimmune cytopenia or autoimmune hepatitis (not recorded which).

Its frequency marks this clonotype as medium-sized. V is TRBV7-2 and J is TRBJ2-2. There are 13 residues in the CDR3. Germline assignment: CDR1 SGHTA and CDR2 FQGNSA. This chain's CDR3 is CASSLEGTGELFF.

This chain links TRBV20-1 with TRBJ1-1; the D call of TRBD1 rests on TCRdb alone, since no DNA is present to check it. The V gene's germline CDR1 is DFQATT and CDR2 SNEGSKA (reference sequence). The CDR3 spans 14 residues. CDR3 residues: CSARDVQGSTEAFF.

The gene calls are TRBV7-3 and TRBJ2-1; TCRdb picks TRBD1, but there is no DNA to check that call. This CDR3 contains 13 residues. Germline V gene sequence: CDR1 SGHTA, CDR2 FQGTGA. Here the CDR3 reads CASLRQGAGEQFF. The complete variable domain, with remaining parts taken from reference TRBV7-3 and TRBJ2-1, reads GAGVSQTPSNKVTEKGKYVELRCDPISGHTALYWYRQSLGQGPEFLIYFQGTGAADDSGLPNDRFFAVRPEGSVSTLKIQRTERGDSAVYLCASLRQGAGEQFFGPGTRLTVL.

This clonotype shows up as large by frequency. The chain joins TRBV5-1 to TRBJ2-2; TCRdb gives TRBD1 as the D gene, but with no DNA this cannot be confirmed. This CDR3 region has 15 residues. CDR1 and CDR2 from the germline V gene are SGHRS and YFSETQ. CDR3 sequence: CASSPPGQGPGELFF. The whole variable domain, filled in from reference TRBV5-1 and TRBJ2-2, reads KAGVTQTPRYLIKTRGQQVTLSCSPISGHRSVSWYQQTPGQGLQFLFEYFSETQRNKGNFPGRFSGRQFSNSRSEMNVSTLELGDSALYLCASSPPGQGPGELFFGEGSRLTVL.

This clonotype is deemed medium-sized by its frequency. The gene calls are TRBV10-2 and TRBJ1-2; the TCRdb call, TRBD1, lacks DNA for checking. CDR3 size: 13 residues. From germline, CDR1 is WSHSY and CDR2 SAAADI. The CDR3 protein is CASSPGTGYGYTF.

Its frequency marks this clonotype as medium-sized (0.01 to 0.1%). CDR3 region: CSARQDYGYTF. The rearrangement links TRBV20-1 to TRBJ1-2; TCRdb selects TRBD1, and the lack of DNA leaves this call unchecked. Looked up from germline, CDR1 is DFQATT and CDR2 is SNEGSKA (reference sequence). The CDR3 contains 11 residues.

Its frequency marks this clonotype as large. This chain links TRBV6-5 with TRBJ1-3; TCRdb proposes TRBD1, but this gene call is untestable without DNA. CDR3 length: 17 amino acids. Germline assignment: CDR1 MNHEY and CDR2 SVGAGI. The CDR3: CASSYVPTTGGGNTIYF.

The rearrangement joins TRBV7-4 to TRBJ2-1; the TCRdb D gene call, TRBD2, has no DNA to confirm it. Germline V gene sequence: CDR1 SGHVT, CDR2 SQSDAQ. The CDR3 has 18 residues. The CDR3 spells CASSLGGTSGSGNNEQFF.

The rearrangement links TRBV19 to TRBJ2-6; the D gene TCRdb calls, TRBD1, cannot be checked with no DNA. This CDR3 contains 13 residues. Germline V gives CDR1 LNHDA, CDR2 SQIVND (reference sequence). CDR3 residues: CASKGAGANVLTF.